Listed here is a single T cell receptor (beta chain). Healthy adults negative for HIV, lacking recent acute infections or vaccinations, served as donors. The CDR3 has 15 amino acids. The ends lost 1 base at V and 3 bases at J; junction bases unmatched: 2. Germline lookup yields CDR1 SGHNT and CDR2 YENEEA. Sequencing used immunoSEQ multiplex PCR; TCRdb keeps in-frame clones, though not all of them. Among roughly 2,500,000 clones, 80% to 95% were seen once, and the ten largest hold approximately 0.35%. The data were taken from a study of shared clonotypes between healthy human individuals. Sequenced material: naive CD4+ T cells from PBMCs. Subset described: CD45RA+ positively selected. This TCR was recovered from a man aged 18 to 29 in good health. Some clones in this sample may be carry-over from other donors' samples. This chain links TRBV11-3 with TRBJ2-1; 8 bases align to TRBD1. The CDR3 coding sequence is TGTGCCAGCAGCTTAGGGACAGGGTTCTACAATGAGCAGTTCTTC. It yields the protein CASSLGTGFYNEQFF.